Given below is one TCR beta chain in context. The antigen remains unidentified. This record comes from a study of shared clonotypes between healthy human individuals. Study results and caveats: Non-shared clonotypes were found to have lower generation probabilities than the clonotypes that were shared by all four of the sorted-subset donors. Having only a few donors restricted how much genetic and exposure-history diversity was captured.

The germline V and J ends were trimmed by 1 base and 2 bases, with 18 bases remaining between them. Germline V gene data show CDR1 as LNHNV and CDR2 as YYDKDF (reference sequence). This CDR3 has 18 residues. CD45RO-negative cells were positively selected for CCR7, leaving out terminally differentiated effector memory CD45RA+ cells. The assay was immunoSEQ multiplex PCR, and TCRdb's table has in-frame clones only and misses some. This repertoire shows about 1.9 million clones, around 93% found once; its top ten account for under 2%. The sequence derives from a man aged 18-30 years in good health. Some clones in this sample may be carry-over from other donors' samples. The chain uses TRBV15 and TRBJ1-5; tentative D call: TRBD1 (5 bases). What was sequenced was naive CD8+ T cells from PBMCs. The CDR3 nucleotides are TGTGCCACCAGCAGAGCCGCGGGACGAGGGGTGGGCAATCAGCCCCAGCATTTT. This codes for CATSRAAGRGVGNQPQHF.